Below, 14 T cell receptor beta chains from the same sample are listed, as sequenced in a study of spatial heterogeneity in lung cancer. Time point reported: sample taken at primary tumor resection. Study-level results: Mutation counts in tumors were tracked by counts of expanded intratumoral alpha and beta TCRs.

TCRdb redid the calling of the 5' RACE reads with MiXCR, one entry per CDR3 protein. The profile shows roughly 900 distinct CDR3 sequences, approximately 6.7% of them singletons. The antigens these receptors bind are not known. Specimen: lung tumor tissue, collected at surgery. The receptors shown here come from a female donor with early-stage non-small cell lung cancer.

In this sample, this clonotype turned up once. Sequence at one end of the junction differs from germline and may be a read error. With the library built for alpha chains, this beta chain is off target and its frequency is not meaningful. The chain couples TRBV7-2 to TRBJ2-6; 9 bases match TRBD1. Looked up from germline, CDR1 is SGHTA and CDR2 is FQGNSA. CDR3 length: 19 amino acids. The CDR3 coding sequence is TGTGCCGGCAGCCCGTACAGGGGGCCGATAGCCTCTGGGGCCGACGTCCTGACTTTC. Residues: CAGSPYRGPIASGADVLTF.

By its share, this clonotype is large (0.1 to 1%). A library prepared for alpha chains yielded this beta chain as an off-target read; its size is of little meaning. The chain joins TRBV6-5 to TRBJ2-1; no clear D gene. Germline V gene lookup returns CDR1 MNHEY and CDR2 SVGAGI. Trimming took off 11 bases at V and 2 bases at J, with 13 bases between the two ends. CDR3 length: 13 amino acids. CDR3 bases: TGTGCCTCCACGGCTGGCCCCTACAATGAGCAGTTCTTC. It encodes CASTAGPYNEQFF.

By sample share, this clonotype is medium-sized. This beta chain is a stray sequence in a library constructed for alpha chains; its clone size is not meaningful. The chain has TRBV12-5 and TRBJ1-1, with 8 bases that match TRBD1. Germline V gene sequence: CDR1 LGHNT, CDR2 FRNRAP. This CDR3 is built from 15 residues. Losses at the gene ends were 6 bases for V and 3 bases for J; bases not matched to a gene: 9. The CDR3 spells CASGQTTGADTEAFF. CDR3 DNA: TGTGCTAGTGGACAGACGACAGGGGCCGACACTGAAGCTTTCTTT.

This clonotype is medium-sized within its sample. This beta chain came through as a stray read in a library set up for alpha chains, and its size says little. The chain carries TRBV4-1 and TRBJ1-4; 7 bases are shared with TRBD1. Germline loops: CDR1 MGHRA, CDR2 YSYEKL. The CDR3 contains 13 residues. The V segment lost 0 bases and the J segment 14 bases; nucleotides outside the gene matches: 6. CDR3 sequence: CASSQEGQDKLFF. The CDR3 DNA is TGCGCCAGCAGCCAAGAAGGACAGGATAAGCTGTTTTTT.

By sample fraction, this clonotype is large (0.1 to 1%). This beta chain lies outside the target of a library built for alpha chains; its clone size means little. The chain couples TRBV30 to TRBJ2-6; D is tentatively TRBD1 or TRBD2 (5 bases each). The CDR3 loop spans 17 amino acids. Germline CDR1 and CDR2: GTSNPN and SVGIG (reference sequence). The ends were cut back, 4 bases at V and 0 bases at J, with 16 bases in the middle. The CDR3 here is CAWIGGSVISGANVLTF. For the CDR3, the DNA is TGTGCCTGGATTGGGGGTTCGGTCATCTCTGGGGCCAACGTCCTGACTTTC.

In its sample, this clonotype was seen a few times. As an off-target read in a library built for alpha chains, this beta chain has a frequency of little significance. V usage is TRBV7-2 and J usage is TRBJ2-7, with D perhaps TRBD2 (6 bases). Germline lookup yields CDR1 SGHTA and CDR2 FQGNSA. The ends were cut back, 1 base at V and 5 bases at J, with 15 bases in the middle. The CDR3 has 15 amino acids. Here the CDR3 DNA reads TGTGCCAGCAGCTTAGTGGGAGGAGGTCCGGACGAGCAGTACTTC. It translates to CASSLVGGGPDEQYF.

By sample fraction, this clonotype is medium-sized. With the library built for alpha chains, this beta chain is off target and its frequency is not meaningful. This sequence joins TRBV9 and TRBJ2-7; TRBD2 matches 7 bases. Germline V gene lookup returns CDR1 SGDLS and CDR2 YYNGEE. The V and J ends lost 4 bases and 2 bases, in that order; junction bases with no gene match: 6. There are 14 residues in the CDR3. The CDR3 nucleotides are TGTGCCAGCAGCCGGAGCGGGGCCCCCTACGAGCAGTACTTC. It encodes CASSRSGAPYEQYF.

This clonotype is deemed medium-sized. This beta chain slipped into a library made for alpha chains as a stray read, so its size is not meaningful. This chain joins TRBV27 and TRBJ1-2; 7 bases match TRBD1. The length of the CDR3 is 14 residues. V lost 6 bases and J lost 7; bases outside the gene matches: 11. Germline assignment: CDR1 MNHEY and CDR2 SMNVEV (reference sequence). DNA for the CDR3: TGTGCCAGCAGCCCGGTGGGGACAGCGTTTGGCTACACCTTC. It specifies CASSPVGTAFGYTF.

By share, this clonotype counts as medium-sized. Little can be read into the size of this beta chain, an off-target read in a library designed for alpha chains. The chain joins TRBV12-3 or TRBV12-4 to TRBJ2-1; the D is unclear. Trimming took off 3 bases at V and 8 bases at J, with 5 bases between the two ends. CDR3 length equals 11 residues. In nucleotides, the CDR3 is TGTGCCAGCAGTTTGTGGGATGAGCAGTTCTTC. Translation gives CASSLWDEQFF.

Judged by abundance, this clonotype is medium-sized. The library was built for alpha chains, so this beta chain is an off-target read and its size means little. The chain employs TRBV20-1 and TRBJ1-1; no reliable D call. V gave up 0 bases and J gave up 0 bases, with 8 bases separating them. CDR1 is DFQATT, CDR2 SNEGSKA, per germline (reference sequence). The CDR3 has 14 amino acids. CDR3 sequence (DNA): TGCAGTGCTAGAGATATCAGGATGAACACTGAAGCTTTCTTT. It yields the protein CSARDIRMNTEAFF.

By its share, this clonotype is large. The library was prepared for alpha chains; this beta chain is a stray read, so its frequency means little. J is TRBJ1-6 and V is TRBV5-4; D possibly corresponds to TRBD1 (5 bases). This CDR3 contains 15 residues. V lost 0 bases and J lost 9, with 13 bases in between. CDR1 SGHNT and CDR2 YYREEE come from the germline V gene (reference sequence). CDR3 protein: CASSLAQAQGSPLHF. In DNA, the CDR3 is TGTGCCAGCAGCTTGGCCCAAGCCCAGGGTTCACCCCTCCACTTT.

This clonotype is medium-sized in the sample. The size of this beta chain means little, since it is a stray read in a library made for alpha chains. For the CDR3, the DNA is TGTGCCAGCAGCTCCCTAACGACTAGCGGGAAGTCAGGCGGTGAGCAGTTCTTC. Residues: CASSSLTTSGKSGGEQFF. The chain uses TRBV7-2 and TRBJ2-1; 11 bases are shared with TRBD2. The CDR3 sequence is 18 residues long. The J segment lost 9 bases and the V segment lost 4 bases, leaving 17 bases of the junction unmatched. Germline V lookup: CDR1 SGHTA, CDR2 FQGNSA.

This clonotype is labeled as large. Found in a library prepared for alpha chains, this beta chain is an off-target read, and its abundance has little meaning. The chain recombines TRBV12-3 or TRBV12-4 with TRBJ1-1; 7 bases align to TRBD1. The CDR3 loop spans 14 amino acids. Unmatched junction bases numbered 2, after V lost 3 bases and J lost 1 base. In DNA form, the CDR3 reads TGTGCCAGCAGTTTGTCAGGGGGGAACACTGAAGCTTTCTTT. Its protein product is CASSLSGGNTEAFF.

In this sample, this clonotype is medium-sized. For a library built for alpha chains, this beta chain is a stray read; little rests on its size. The CDR3 nucleotides are TGTGCCAGCAGCCGGGCCGGATTCTCCACAGATACGCAGTATTTT. Translation: CASSRAGFSTDTQYF. The chain uses TRBV7-4 and TRBJ2-3; D not resolved. Trimming shortened V by 5 bases and J by 2 bases, and 14 bases separated the two germline ends. This CDR3 has 15 residues. CDR1 SGHVT and CDR2 SQSDAQ come from the germline V gene.